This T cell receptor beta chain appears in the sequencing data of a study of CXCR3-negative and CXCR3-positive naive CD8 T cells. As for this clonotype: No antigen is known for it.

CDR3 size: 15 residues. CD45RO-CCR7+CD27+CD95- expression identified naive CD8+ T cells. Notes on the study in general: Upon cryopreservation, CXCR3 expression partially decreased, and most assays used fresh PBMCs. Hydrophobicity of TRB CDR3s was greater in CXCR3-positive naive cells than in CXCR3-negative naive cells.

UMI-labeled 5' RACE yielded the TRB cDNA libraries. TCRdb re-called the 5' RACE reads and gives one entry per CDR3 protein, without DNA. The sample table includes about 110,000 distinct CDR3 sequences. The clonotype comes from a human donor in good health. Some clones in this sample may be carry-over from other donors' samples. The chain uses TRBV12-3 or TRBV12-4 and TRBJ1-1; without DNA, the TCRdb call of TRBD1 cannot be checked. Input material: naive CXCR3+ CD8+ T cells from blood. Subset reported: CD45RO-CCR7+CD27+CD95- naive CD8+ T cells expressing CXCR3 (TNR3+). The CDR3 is CASSSLTGPNTEAFF.